The 28 T cell receptor beta chains below come from one sample, sequenced in a study of T-cell memory formation after mild COVID-19. TCRdb re-derived calls from the 5' RACE reads in MiXCR, one entry per CDR3 protein. This table has roughly 250,000 distinct CDR3 sequences, roughly 15% appearing once. Sequenced input: PBMCs or a T cell subset sorted from them (not recorded which). The receptor set was obtained from a young man who had mild COVID-19 (a few samples of this study predate the infection). Cell type and time point are not known.

This chain uses TRBV7-9 with TRBJ2-1, with D maybe TRBD2 (6 bases). Germline V CDR1 and CDR2: SEHNR, FQNEAQ (reference sequence). There are 15 residues in the CDR3. V lost 5 bases and J 7 bases, leaving 18 bases between the germline ends. The CDR3 loop reads CASSPPLIGGNEQFF. CDR3 DNA sequence: TGTGCCAGCAGCCCCCCCCTCATTGGAGGGAATGAGCAGTTCTTC.

This clonotype turned up a few times. The chain couples TRBV7-9 to TRBJ1-1; D is possibly TRBD1 (5 bases). Trimming stripped 0 bases from V and 1 base from J, with 9 bases between. Germline loops: CDR1 SEHNR, CDR2 FQNEAQ (reference sequence). The CDR3 consists of 15 residues. CDR3 nucleotide sequence: TGTGCCAGCAGCTTAGCGGGGCCGGGGAACACTGAAGCTTTCTTT. Translating it yields CASSLAGPGNTEAFF.

The DNA of the CDR3 is TGTGCCAGCAGCCCAGGAATGTACTCCTACAATGAGCAGTTCTTC. It specifies CASSPGMYSYNEQFF. The gene calls are TRBV7-2 and TRBJ2-1; D gene uncertain. CDR1 and CDR2 from the germline V gene are SGHTA and FQGNSA. CDR3 length: 15 amino acids. V was trimmed by 5 bases and J by 0 bases, leaving 11 bases between them.

In nucleotides, the CDR3 is TGTGCCAGCAGCCGACCCGGTTCGGGACAGGGGGTATATGGCTACACCTTC. Its protein product is CASSRPGSGQGVYGYTF. The chain uses TRBV7-2 and TRBJ1-2; 11 bases line up with TRBD1. The CDR3 sequence is 17 residues long. J was trimmed by 5 bases and V by 5 bases; bases with no gene match: 13. CDR1 is SGHTA and CDR2 is FQGNSA in the germline V gene.

The rearrangement joins TRBV6-4 to TRBJ2-1; 13 bases match TRBD2. J gave up 2 bases and V 7 bases, and 2 bases lay outside the gene matches. Germline assignment: CDR1 MRHNA and CDR2 SNTAGT. The CDR3 is 15 amino acids. CDR3 in DNA: TGTGCCAGCACCGGACTAGCGGGGGCCTACAATGAGCAGTTCTTC. It encodes CASTGLAGAYNEQFF.

This clonotype occurred a few times. V is TRBV6-6 and J is TRBJ1-2, with TRBD1 as a possible D gene (6 bases). Looked up from germline, CDR1 is MNHNY and CDR2 is SVGAGI (reference sequence). Trimming took off 5 bases at V and 4 bases at J, with 11 bases between the two ends. The CDR3 has 13 amino acids. The CDR3 loop reads CASSHRQAYGYTF. The CDR3 region has the DNA TGTGCCAGCAGTCACCGACAGGCCTATGGCTACACCTTC.

This clonotype has a handful of counts. The rearrangement uses TRBV15 and TRBJ1-1; tentative D call: TRBD1 (6 bases). Trimming cost V 0 bases and J 0 bases, with 14 bases left between them. CDR3 length: 17 residues. Per germline, CDR1 LNHNV and CDR2 YYDKDF (reference sequence). CDR3 bases: TGTGCCACCAGCAGAGATTGGGGCGGGGGCCTGAACACTGAAGCTTTCTTT. Protein product: CATSRDWGGGLNTEAFF.

This chain links TRBV7-9 with TRBJ2-5; either TRBD1 or TRBD2 may fit D (6 bases each). CDR1 is SEHNR, CDR2 FQNEAQ, per germline (reference sequence). This CDR3 contains 14 residues. V was cut by 4 bases and J by 5 bases, with 14 bases left in between. CDR3 DNA sequence: TGTGCCAGCAGCTCCCCCACGGGGGCCGAGACCCAGTACTTC. Encoded protein: CASSSPTGAETQYF.

This clonotype was detected only a few times. This sequence joins TRBV7-6 and TRBJ1-1, with TRBD1 as a possible D gene (6 bases). Germline V CDR1 and CDR2: SGHVS, FNYEAQ. The CDR3 totals 12 residues. Trimming removed 5 bases from V and 9 bases from J, with 13 bases in between. The CDR3 region has the DNA TGTGCCAGCAGCCCGACGACAGGCAAAGCTTTCTTT. Protein sequence: CASSPTTGKAFF.

The chain employs TRBV2 and TRBJ2-5, with TRBD2 matching 10 bases. This CDR3 has 16 residues. V lost 4 bases, J lost 4 bases, and 9 bases stayed unmatched. Germline CDR1 reads SNHLY; CDR2 reads FYNNEI. The CDR3 nucleotides are TGTGCCAGCAGTGCCGTAATAGCGGGGGGAAGAGAGACCCAGTACTTC. Protein sequence: CASSAVIAGGRETQYF.

The chain links TRBV27 to TRBJ1-4; a weak D match, TRBD1 (6 bases). From germline, CDR1 is MNHEY and CDR2 SMNVEV (reference sequence). The CDR3 has 13 residues. V shed 6 bases and J shed 10 bases, with 15 bases lying between them. CDR3 DNA: TGTGCCAGCAGAACGGCGACAGGAGGAAAACTGTTTTTT. Protein: CASRTATGGKLFF.

The chain has TRBV7-9 and TRBJ2-5; D remains unclear. The germline V gene has CDR1 SEHNR and CDR2 FQNEAQ (reference sequence). CDR3 length equals 13 residues. Trimming left V 5 bases short and J 5 bases short, with 12 bases between. CDR3 DNA sequence: TGTGCCAGCAGCCCAAACTGGGTGGAGACCCAGTACTTC. Amino acid sequence: CASSPNWVETQYF.

This clonotype was observed a handful of times. The chain combines TRBV4-1 with TRBJ2-3; weak D call: TRBD2 (6 bases). The CDR3 totals 16 residues. The V end lost 4 bases, the J end lost 0 bases, and 14 bases lay between the germline ends. From germline, CDR1 is MGHRA and CDR2 YSYEKL. The CDR3: CASSPRPGVSTDTQYF. DNA for the CDR3: TGCGCCAGCAGCCCTAGACCGGGGGTTAGCACAGATACGCAGTATTTT.

The CDR3 loop reads CASSLSGGLWNSPLHF. CDR3 sequence (DNA): TGTGCCAGCAGTTTATCTGGGGGACTTTGGAATTCACCCCTCCACTTT. The V gene is TRBV12-3 or TRBV12-4, the J gene TRBJ1-6; D might be TRBD1 (5 bases). The V gene lost 2 bases and the J gene lost 7 bases, with 15 bases spanning the gap. This CDR3 region has 16 residues.

V is TRBV14 and J is TRBJ1-2; D is unresolved. Germline V gene data show CDR1 as SGHDN and CDR2 as FVKESK. The CDR3 has 15 amino acids. The V end lost 4 bases, the J end lost 0 bases, and 12 bases lay between the germline ends. The chain's CDR3 is CASSPDRQPNYGYTF. DNA for the CDR3: TGTGCCAGCAGCCCGGACCGCCAACCTAACTATGGCTACACCTTC. The full variable domain, with the rest looked up from reference TRBV14 and TRBJ1-2, is EAGVTQFPSHSVIEKGQTVTLRCDPISGHDNLYWYRRVMGKEIKFLLHFVKESKQDESGMPNNRFLAERTGGTYSTLKVQPAELEDSGVYFCASSPDRQPNYGYTFGSGTRLTVV.

DNA of the CDR3: TGTGCCAGCACCGGGAGATTCTACGAGCAGTACTTC. It is translated as CASTGRFYEQYF. This chain connects TRBV6-5 to TRBJ2-7, with D tentatively TRBD2 (6 bases). Germline CDR1 is MNHEY and CDR2 is SVGAGI. This CDR3 contains 12 residues. The V gene lost 7 bases and the J gene lost 3 bases, with 10 bases spanning the gap.

The rearrangement joins TRBV20-1 to TRBJ1-2; TRBD1 matches 12 bases. This CDR3 comprises 13 residues. Germline V CDR1 and CDR2: DFQATT, SNEGSKA (reference sequence). The V segment lost 5 bases and the J segment 8 bases; nucleotides outside the gene matches: 6. The CDR3 reads CSAGTGGAWGYTF. DNA for the CDR3: TGCAGTGCTGGGACAGGGGGCGCGTGGGGCTACACCTTC.

The chain uses TRBV3-1 and TRBJ2-2; the D is unclear. The length of the CDR3 is 15 residues. V shed 1 base and J shed 7 bases, with 13 bases lying between them. CDR1 is LGHDT and CDR2 is YNNKEL in the germline V gene (reference sequence). Written as DNA, the CDR3 is TGTGCCAGCAGCCAAGGAGTGGGGTTGGGCGGGGAGCTGTTTTTT. This encodes CASSQGVGLGGELFF. Full variable domain (remainder filled in from reference TRBV3-1 and TRBJ2-2): DTAVSQTPKYLVTQMGNDKSIKCEQNLGHDTMYWYKQDSKKFLKIMFSYNNKELIINETVPNRFSPKSPDKAHLNLHINSLELGDSAVYFCASSQGVGLGGELFFGEGSRLTVL.

V usage is TRBV9 and J usage is TRBJ1-1; tentatively, D is TRBD1 (5 bases). Germline V gives CDR1 SGDLS, CDR2 YYNGEE. The CDR3 totals 16 residues. Trimming took off 4 bases at V and 4 bases at J, with 20 bases between the two ends. The CDR3 DNA reads as TGTGCCAGCAGCCCCCGGACCGACGGGGGGGGCACTGAAGCTTTCTTT. Protein product: CASSPRTDGGGTEAFF. Full variable domain (missing parts from reference TRBV9 and TRBJ1-1): DSGVTQTPKHLITATGQRVTLRCSPRSGDLSVYWYQQSLDQGLQFLIQYYNGEERAKGNILERFSAQQFPDLHSELNLSSLELGDSALYFCASSPRTDGGGTEAFFGQGTRLTVV.

The CDR3 is CASSQSYRGPEAFF. CDR3 bases: TGCGCCAGCAGTCAATCGTACAGGGGCCCTGAAGCTTTCTTT. The rearrangement links TRBV23-1 to TRBJ1-1, with 7 nucleotides matching TRBD1. TRBV23-1 is given ORF status, its function remaining uncertain. The CDR3 has 14 residues. V shed 0 bases and J 6 bases; nucleotides not matched to a gene: 4.

This clonotype occurred a few times. The V and J genes are TRBV11-2 and TRBJ2-1; no definite D call. Trimming cost V 0 bases and J 9 bases, with 9 bases left between them. This CDR3 has 13 amino acids. From germline, CDR1 is SGHAT and CDR2 FQNNGV. The chain's CDR3 is CASSLDRLGEQFF. In nucleotides, the CDR3 is TGTGCCAGCAGCTTAGATCGATTGGGTGAGCAGTTCTTC.

The chain uses TRBV20-1 and TRBJ1-2, with D unclear. The germline gives CDR1 DFQATT, CDR2 SNEGSKA (reference sequence). Trimming took off 0 bases at V and 5 bases at J, with 13 bases between the two ends. The CDR3 contains 14 residues. Written as DNA, the CDR3 is TGCAGTGCTAGAGATGCACGGAGTTCTTATGGCTACACCTTC. It is translated as CSARDARSSYGYTF.

The genes are TRBV7-2 and TRBJ1-2; D unresolved. The germline gives CDR1 SGHTA, CDR2 FQGNSA. The CDR3 contains 13 residues. V lost 5 bases and J lost 4, with 11 bases in between. CDR3 residues: CASSDDMSYGYTF. The CDR3 DNA reads TGTGCCAGCAGCGATGACATGTCCTATGGCTACACCTTC.

This sequence joins TRBV15 and TRBJ2-7; D unclear. V lost 0 bases, J lost 0 bases, and 9 bases lay in between. Germline loops: CDR1 LNHNV, CDR2 YYDKDF (reference sequence). This CDR3 region has 15 residues. CDR3 coding DNA: TGTGCCACCAGCAGAGATCAGTACAGCTCCTACGAGCAGTACGTC. Translation gives CATSRDQYSSYEQYV.

This chain links TRBV7-2 with TRBJ2-1; tentative D call: TRBD2 (5 bases). CDR3 length: 15 amino acids. Germline CDR1 and CDR2: SGHTA and FQGNSA. Between the trimmed V and J ends, which lost 1 base and 3 bases, there was a span of 10 bases. The CDR3 spells CASSLVEGIYNEQFF. For the CDR3, the DNA is TGTGCCAGCAGCTTAGTTGAGGGTATCTACAATGAGCAGTTCTTC.

This clonotype appeared a few times. The CDR3 DNA is TGTGCCAGCAGCCCCGGAATCAATCAGCCCCAGCATTTT. It is translated as CASSPGINQPQHF. The rearrangement joins TRBV7-8 to TRBJ1-5; D is unclear. The CDR3 sequence is 13 residues long. Trimming shortened V by 5 bases and J by 3 bases, and 8 bases separated the two germline ends. Germline CDR1 reads SGHVS; CDR2 reads FQNEAQ.

Only a few counts were recorded for this clonotype. CDR3 in amino acids: CASSQGAGDNEKLFF. Written as DNA, the CDR3 is TGCGCCAGCAGCCAAGGCGCAGGCGATAATGAAAAACTGTTTTTT. V and J are TRBV4-3 and TRBJ1-4; no firm D call. This CDR3 has 15 amino acids. Trimming shortened V by 1 base and J by 4 bases, and 10 bases separated the two germline ends. The germline CDR1 and CDR2 sequences are LGHNA and YSLEER.

This clonotype was recorded a few times. V usage is TRBV29-1 and J usage is TRBJ1-2, with D possibly matching TRBD1 (5 bases). The CDR3 length is 12 residues. Trimming left V 7 bases short and J 6 bases short, with 15 bases between. The V gene's germline CDR1 is SQVTM and CDR2 ANQGSEA. The CDR3 protein is CSARDVGDGYTF. The CDR3 nucleotides are TGCAGCGCCAGGGACGTAGGGGATGGCTACACCTTC.